This T cell receptor beta chain comes out of a study of blood T cell repertoires in COVID-19 (dated by TCRdb to between 2020 and 2021). About the investigation overall: The collaborator samples originated in the United States, Italy and Spain and spanned the acute and convalescent phases of COVID-19. The prospective study material was composed of cDNA or gDNA derived from T cells, B-cell-depleted T cells, or PBMCs. Subjects who had been exposed to COVID-19, were actively infected with it, or had recovered from it provided the deeply sampled blood TCRbeta repertoires that made up the dataset. A freely available public database, intended as a resource for researchers studying the immune response to SARS-CoV-2, is where the repertoires were released. The samples were drawn from the first 160 participants of the ongoing ImmuneRACE study and from 950 to 1,500 subjects provided by 6 global collaborators. The sample metadata nearly always contained a de-identified subject ID, COVID-19 status, age in years and sex. Where available, HLA class I and class II types were obtained from metadata supplied by the sample provider rather than from assay-based typing.

A remark on this clone: Its target antigen remains unknown. Per-nucleotide qualities are absent, and no much larger clonotype sits a single base away.

In Seattle, one collaborating source enrolled patients while the infection was active and tracked those patients longitudinally over the course of disease. Each collaborating institution followed its own protocols to collect whole blood in K2EDTA tubes. For TCRbeta analysis, collaborators shipped samples as frozen whole blood, isolated PBMCs, or DNA extracted from either of those sample types. TCRbeta CDR3 regions were amplified from genomic DNA by means of the immunoSEQ Assay, a bias-controlled multiplex PCR. The original pipeline was this. The number of nucleated cells in each sample was estimated from the amplification of reference gene primers within the assay. Sequence reads were collapsed and filtered to measure the absolute abundance of every unique TCRbeta CDR3 rearrangement. For each sample, productive Simpson clonality was calculated by taking the square root of Simpson's diversity index across productive rearrangements. The immuneACCESS repertoire file appears here via TCRdb, limited to in-frame rearrangements. These files lack a portion of the clones; in checked studies, under half of the deficit traces to unresolved V genes, and the cause of the others is not known. The V and J calls and clone size were taken over from that table, and D and trimming were inferred from the DNA. In this sample the table shows about 200,000 clones, about 95% of which occur a single time. The top ten clones comprise around 0.8% of the sample.

Results and caveats for the whole study, not just this receptor: The amount of clinical and demographic metadata varied by source and participant and was provided uncurated.

This clonotype was obtained from a young man with COVID-19, enrolled during active disease. The specimen was peripheral blood.

The nucleotide sequence is given as TGTGCCAGCAGTTTGGGACAGGGGCCCAGGGGGGGAGAGACCCAGTACTTC. This encodes CASSLGQGPRGGETQYF. This chain is built from TRBV27 and TRBJ2-5; 10 central nucleotides agree with TRBD1. V trim: 3 bases; J trim: 4 bases; unmatched bases: 11. Sequences MNHEY (CDR1) and SMNVEV (CDR2) are obtained from the germline V gene (reference sequence). The CDR3, cysteine through phenylalanine, is 17 amino acids long. Here the CDR3 DNA is all that survives: 51 bases in frame from base 1.